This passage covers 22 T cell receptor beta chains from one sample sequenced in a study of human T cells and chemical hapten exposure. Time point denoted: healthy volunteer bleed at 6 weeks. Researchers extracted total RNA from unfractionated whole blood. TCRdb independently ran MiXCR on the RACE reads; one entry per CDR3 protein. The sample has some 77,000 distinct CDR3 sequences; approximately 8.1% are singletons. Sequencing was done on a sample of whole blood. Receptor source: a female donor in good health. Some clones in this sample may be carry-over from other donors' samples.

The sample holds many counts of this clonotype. CDR3 region: CASSSLDRGRDSNQPQHF. The CDR3 nucleotides are TGCGCCAGCAGCTCGTTGGACAGGGGGCGAGATAGCAATCAGCCCCAGCATTTT. The V gene is TRBV5-1, the J gene TRBJ1-5; 11 bases are shared with TRBD1. This CDR3 contains 18 residues. J lost 0 bases, V lost 3 bases, and 8 bases had no gene match. Looked up from germline, CDR1 is SGHRS and CDR2 is YFSETQ. The full variable domain, completed using reference TRBV5-1 and TRBJ1-5, is KAGVTQTPRYLIKTRGQQVTLSCSPISGHRSVSWYQQTPGQGLQFLFEYFSETQRNKGNFPGRFSGRQFSNSRSEMNVSTLELGDSALYLCASSSLDRGRDSNQPQHFGDGTRLSIL.

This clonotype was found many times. The CDR3 DNA follows: TGCAGCGTCCAGAACACTGAAGCTTTCTTT. Its translation: CSVQNTEAFF. The chain recombines TRBV29-1 with TRBJ1-1; no firm D call. The germline V and J ends were trimmed by 6 bases and 1 base, with 3 bases remaining between them. The CDR3 runs 10 residues. From germline, CDR1 is SQVTM and CDR2 ANQGSEA.

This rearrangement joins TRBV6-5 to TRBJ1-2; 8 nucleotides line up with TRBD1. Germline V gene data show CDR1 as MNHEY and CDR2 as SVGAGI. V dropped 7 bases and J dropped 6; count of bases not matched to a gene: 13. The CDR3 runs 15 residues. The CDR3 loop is CASTRTGREPDGYTF. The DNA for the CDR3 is TGTGCCAGCACTAGGACAGGGAGAGAACCCGATGGCTACACCTTC.

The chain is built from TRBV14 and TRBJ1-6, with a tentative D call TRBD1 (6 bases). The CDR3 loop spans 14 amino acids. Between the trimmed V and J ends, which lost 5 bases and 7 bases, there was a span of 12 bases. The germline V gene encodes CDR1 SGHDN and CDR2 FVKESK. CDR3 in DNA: TGTGCCAGCAGCGAGCACACAGGGAATTCACCCCTCCACTTT. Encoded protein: CASSEHTGNSPLHF.

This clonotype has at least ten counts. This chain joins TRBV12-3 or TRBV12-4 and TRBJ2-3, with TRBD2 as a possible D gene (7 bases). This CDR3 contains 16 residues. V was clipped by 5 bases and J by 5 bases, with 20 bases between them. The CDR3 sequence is CASSPQTGGGIDTQYF. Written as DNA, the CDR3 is TGTGCCAGCAGTCCCCAGACGGGGGGCGGGATAGATACGCAGTATTTT.

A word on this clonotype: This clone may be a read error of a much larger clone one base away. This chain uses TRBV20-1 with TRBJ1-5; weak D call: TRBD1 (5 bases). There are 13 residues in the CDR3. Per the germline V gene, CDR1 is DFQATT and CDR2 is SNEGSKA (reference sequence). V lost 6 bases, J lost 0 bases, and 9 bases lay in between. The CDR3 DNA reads TGCAGTGCCGAGGGGACTAGCAATCAGCCCCAGCATTTT. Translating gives CSAEGTSNQPQHF.

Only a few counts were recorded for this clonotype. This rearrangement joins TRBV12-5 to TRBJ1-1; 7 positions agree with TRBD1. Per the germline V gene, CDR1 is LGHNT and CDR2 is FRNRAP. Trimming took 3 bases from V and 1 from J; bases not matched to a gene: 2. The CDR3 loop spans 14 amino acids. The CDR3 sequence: CASGFGQENTEAFF. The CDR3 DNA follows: TGTGCTAGTGGTTTTGGACAGGAGAACACTGAAGCTTTCTTT.

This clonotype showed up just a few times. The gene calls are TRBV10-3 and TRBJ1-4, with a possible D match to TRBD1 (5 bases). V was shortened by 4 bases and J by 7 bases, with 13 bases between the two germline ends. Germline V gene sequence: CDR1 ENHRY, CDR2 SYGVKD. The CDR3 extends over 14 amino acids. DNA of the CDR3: TGTGCCATCAGTGTGACGGGGACTGGTGAAAAACTGTTTTTT. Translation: CAISVTGTGEKLFF.

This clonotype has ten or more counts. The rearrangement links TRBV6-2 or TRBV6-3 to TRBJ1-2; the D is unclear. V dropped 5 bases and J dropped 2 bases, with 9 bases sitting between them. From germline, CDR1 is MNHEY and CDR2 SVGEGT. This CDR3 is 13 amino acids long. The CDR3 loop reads CASSKQQNYGYTF. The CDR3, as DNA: TGTGCCAGCAGTAAACAGCAGAACTATGGCTACACCTTC.

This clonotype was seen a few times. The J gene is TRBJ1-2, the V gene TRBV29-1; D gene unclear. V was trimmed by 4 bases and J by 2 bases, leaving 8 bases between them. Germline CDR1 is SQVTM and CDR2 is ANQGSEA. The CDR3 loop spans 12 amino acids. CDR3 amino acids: CSVVEANYGYTF. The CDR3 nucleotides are TGCAGCGTTGTAGAGGCCAACTATGGCTACACCTTC.

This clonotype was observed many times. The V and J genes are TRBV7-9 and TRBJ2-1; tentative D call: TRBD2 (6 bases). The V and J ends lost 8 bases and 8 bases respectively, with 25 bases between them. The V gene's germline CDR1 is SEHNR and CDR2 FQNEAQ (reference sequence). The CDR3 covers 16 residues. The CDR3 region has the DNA TGTGCCAGCGAACCCGAAGAGCGGGTTACCCGGGATGAGCAGTTCTTC. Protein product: CASEPEERVTRDEQFF.

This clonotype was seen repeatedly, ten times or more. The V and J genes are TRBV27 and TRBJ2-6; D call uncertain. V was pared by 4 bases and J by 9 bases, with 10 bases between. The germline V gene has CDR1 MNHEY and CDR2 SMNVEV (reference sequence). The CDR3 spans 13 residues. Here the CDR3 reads CASSSGLGNVLTF. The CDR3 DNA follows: TGTGCCAGCAGTTCCGGCCTGGGCAACGTCCTGACTTTC.

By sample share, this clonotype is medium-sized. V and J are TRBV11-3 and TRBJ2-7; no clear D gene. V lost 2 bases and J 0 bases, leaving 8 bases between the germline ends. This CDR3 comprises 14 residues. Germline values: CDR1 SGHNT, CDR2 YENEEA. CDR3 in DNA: TGTGCCAGCAGCTTATCCCCCAGCTCCTACGAGCAGTACTTC. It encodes CASSLSPSSYEQYF.

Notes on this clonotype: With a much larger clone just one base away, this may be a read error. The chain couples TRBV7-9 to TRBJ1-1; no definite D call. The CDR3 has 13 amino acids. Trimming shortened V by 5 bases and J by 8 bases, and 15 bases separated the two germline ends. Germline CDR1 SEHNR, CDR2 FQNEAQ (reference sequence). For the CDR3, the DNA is TGTGCCAGCAGCCCCCCGACCTATCAAGAAGCTTTCTTT. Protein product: CASSPPTYQEAFF. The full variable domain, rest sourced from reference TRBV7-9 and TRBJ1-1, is DTGVSQNPRHKITKRGQNVTFRCDPISEHNRLYWYRQTLGQGPEFLTYFQNEAQLEKSRLLSDRFSAERPKGSFSTLEIQRTEQGDSAMYLCASSPPTYQEAFFGQGTRLTVV.

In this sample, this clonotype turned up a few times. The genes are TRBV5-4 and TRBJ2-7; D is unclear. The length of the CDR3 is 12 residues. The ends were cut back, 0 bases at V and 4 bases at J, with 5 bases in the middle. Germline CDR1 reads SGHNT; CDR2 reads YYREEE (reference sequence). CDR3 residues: CASSLDGYEQYF. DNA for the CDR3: TGTGCCAGCAGCTTGGACGGGTACGAGCAGTACTTC. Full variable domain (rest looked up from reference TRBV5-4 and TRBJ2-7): ETGVTQSPTHLIKTRGQQVTLRCSSQSGHNTVSWYQQALGQGPQFIFQYYREEENGRGNFPPRFSGLQFPNYSSELNVNALELDDSALYLCASSLDGYEQYFGPGTRLTVT.

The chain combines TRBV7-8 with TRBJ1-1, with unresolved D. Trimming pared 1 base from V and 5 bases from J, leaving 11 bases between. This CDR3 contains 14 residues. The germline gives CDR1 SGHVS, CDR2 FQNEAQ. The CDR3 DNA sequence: TGTGCCAGCAGCTTAGTTAGAAGTGGGACTGAAGCTTTCTTT. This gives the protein CASSLVRSGTEAFF.

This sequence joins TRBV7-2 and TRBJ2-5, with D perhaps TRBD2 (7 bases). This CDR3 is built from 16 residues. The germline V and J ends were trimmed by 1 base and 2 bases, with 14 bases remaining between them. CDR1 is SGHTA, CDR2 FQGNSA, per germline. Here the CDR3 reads CASSLVGGGHQETQYF. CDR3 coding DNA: TGTGCCAGCAGCTTAGTGGGCGGGGGCCATCAAGAGACCCAGTACTTC.

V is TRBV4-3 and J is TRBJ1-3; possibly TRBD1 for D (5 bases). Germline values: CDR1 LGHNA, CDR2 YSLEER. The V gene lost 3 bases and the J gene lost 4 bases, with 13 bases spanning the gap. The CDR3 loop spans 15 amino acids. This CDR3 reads CASSQREGSGNTIYF. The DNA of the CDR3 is TGCGCCAGCAGCCAGCGGGAGGGGTCGGGAAACACCATATATTTT.

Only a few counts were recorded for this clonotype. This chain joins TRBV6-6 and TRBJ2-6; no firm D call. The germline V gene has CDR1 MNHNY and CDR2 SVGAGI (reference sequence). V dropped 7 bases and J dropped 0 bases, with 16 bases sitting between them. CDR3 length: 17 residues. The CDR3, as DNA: TGTGCCAGCAAAAGCCCTGGGTCAGTCTCTGGGGCCAACGTCCTGACTTTC. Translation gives CASKSPGSVSGANVLTF.

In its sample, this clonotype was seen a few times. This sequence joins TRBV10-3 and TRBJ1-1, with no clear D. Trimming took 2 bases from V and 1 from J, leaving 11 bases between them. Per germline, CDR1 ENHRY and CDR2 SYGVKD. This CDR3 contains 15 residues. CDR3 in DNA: TGTGCCATCAGTGAGATGGAACAGAGGAACACTGAAGCTTTCTTT. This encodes CAISEMEQRNTEAFF.

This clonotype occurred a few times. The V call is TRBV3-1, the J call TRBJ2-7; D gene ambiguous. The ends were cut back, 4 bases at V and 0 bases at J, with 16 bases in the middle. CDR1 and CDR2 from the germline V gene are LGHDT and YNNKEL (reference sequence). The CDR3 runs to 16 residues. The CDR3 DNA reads TGTGCCAGCAGCCTCGGACGGGCACTTGACTCCTACGAGCAGTACTTC. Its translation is CASSLGRALDSYEQYF.

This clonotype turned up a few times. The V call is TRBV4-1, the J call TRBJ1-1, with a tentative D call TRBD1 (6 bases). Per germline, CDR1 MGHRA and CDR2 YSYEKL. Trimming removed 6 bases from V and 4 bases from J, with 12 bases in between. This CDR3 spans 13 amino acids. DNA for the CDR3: TGCGCCAGCAGACACACAGGGAGCACTGAAGCTTTCTTT. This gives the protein CASRHTGSTEAFF.